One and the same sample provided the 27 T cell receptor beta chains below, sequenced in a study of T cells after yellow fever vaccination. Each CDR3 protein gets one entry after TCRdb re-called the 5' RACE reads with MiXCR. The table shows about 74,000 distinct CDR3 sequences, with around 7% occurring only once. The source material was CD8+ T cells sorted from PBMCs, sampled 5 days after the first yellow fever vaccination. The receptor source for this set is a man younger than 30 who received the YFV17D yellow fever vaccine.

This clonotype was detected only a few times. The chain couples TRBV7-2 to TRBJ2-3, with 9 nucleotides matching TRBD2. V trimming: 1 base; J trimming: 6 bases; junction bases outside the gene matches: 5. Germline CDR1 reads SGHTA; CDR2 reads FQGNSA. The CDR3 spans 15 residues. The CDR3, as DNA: TGTGCCAGCAGCTTAGGGGCTAGCGGGGAGGATACGCAGTATTTT. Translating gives CASSLGASGEDTQYF.

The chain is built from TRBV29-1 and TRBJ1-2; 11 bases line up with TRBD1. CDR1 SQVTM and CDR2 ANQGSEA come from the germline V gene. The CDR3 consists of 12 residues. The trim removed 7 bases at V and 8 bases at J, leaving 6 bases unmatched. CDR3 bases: TGCAGCGCAGGACAGGGGGCGGAGGGCTACACCTTC. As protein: CSAGQGAEGYTF.

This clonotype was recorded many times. The CDR3, as DNA: TGCGCCAGCAGCCGAACTACGAGAAGCTCCTACAATGAGCAGTTCTTC. Protein: CASSRTTRSSYNEQFF. The chain uses TRBV4-3 and TRBJ2-1; D remains unclear. Trimming took off 4 bases at V and 0 bases at J, with 13 bases between the two ends. There are 16 residues in the CDR3. Germline V gene data show CDR1 as LGHNA and CDR2 as YSLEER.

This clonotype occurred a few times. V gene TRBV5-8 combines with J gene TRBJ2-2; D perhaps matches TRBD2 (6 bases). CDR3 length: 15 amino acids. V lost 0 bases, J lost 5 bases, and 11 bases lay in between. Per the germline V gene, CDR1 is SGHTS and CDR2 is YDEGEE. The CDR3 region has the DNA TGTGCCAGCAGCTTGGACCTAGCGCGGACCGGGGAGCTGTTTTTT. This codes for CASSLDLARTGELFF. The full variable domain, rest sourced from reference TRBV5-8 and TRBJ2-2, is EAGVTQSPTHLIKTRGQQATLRCSPISGHTSVYWYQQALGLGLQFLLWYDEGEERNRGNFPPRFSGRQFPNYSSELNVNALELEDSALYLCASSLDLARTGELFFGEGSRLTVL.

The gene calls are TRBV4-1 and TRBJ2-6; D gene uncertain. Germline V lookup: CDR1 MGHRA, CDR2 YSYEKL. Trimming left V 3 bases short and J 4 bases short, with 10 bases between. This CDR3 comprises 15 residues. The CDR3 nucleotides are TGCGCCAGCAGCCAGGCCCCGGACGGGGCCAACGTCCTGACTTTC. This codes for CASSQAPDGANVLTF.

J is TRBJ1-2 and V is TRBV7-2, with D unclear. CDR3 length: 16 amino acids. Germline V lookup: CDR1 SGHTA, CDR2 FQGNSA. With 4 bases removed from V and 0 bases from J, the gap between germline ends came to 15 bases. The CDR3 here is CASSSSPLITNYGYTF. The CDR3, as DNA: TGTGCCAGCAGCTCGTCCCCCTTGATAACTAACTATGGCTACACCTTC.

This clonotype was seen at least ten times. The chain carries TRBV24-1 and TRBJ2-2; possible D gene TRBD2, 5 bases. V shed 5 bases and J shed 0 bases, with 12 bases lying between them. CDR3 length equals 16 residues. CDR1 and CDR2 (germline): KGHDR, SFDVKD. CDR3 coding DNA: TGTGCCACCAGTGCTTGGACTCCCGCGAACACCGGGGAGCTGTTTTTT. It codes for CATSAWTPANTGELFF.

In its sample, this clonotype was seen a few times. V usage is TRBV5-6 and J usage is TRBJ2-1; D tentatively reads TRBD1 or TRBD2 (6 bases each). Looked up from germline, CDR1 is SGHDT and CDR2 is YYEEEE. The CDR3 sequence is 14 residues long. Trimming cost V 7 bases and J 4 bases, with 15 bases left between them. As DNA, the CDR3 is TGTGCCAGCTCGGACGGGGGCCCTTACAATGAGCAGTTCTTC. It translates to CASSDGGPYNEQFF.

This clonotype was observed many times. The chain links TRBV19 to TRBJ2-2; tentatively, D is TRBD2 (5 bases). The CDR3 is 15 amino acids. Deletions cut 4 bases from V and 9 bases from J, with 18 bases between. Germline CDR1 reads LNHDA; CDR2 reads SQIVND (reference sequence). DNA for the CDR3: TGTGCCAGTAGTAACCACGGGGAGATCATCCGGGAGCTGTTTTTT. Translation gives CASSNHGEIIRELFF. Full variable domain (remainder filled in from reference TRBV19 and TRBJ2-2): DGGITQSPKYLFRKEGQNVTLSCEQNLNHDAMYWYRQDPGQGLRLIYYSQIVNDFQKGDIAEGYSVSREKKESFPLTVTSAQKNPTAFYLCASSNHGEIIRELFFGEGSRLTVL.

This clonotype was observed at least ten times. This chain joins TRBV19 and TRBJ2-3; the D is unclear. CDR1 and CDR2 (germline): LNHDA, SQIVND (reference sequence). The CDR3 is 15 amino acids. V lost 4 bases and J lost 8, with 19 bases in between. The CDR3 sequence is CASSRYSTSLGTQYF. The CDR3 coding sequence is TGTGCCAGTAGTAGGTACAGCACCTCACTGGGTACGCAGTATTTT.

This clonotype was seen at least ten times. In DNA form, the CDR3 reads TGTGCCAGCAGTTACGAGGGGAACACTGAAGCTTTCTTT. Protein: CASSYEGNTEAFF. The gene calls are TRBV6-2 or TRBV6-3 and TRBJ1-1; D gene ambiguous. This CDR3 contains 13 residues. V was clipped by 2 bases and J by 1 base, with 5 bases between them. Per the germline V gene, CDR1 is MNHEY and CDR2 is SVGEGT.

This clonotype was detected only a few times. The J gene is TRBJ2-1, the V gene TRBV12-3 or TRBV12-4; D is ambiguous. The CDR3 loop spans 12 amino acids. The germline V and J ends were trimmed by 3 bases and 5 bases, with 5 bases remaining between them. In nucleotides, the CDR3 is TGTGCCAGCAGTTTTGGGAACAATGAGCAGTTCTTC. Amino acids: CASSFGNNEQFF.

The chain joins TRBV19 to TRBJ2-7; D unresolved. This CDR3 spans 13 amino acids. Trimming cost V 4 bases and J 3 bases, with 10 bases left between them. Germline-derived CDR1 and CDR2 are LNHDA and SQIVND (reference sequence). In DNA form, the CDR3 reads TGTGCCAGTAGTACAATAGACGGCTACGAGCAGTACTTC. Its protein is CASSTIDGYEQYF.

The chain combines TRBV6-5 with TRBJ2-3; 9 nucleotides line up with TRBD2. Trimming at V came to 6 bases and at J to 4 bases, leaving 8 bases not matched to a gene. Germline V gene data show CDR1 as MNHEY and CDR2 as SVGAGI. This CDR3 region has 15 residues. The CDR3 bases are TGTGCCAGCAGGGTATTAGCGGGGGTAGCAGATACGCAGTATTTT. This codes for CASRVLAGVADTQYF.

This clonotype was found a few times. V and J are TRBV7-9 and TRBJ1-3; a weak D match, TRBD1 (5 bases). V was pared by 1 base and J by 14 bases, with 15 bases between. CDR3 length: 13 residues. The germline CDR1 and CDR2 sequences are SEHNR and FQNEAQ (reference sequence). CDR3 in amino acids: CASSLVQAPLLYF. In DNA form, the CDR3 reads TGTGCCAGCAGCTTAGTACAGGCACCCCTCCTATATTTT. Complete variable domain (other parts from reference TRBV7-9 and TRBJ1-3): DTGVSQNPRHKITKRGQNVTFRCDPISEHNRLYWYRQTLGQGPEFLTYFQNEAQLEKSRLLSDRFSAERPKGSFSTLEIQRTEQGDSAMYLCASSLVQAPLLYFGEGSWLTVV.

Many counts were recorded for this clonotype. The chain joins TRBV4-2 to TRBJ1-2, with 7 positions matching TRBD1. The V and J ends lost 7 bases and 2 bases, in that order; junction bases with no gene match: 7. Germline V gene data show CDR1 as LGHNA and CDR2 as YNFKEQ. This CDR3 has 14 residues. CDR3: CASNPPGQNYGYTF. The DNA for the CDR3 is TGTGCCAGCAACCCGCCGGGACAGAACTATGGCTACACCTTC.

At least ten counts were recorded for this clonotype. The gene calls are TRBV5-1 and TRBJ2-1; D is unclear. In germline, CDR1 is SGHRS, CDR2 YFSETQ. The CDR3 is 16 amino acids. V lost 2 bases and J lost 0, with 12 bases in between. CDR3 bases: TGCGCCAGCAGCTTTAATGGCCCAATCTCCTACAATGAGCAGTTCTTC. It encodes CASSFNGPISYNEQFF.

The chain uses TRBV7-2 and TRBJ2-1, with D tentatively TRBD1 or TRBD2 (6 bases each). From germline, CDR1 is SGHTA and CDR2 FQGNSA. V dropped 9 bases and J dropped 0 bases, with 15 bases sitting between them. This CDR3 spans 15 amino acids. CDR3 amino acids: CASGGPASSYNEQFF. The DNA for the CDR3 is TGTGCCAGTGGGGGGCCCGCCAGCTCCTACAATGAGCAGTTCTTC.

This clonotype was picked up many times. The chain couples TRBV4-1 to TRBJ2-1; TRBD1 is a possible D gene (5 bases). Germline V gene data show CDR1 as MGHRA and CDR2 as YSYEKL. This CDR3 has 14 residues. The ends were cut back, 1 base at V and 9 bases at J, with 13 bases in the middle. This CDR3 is CASSQVAGNREQFF. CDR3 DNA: TGCGCCAGCAGCCAAGTGGCAGGGAACCGTGAGCAGTTCTTC.

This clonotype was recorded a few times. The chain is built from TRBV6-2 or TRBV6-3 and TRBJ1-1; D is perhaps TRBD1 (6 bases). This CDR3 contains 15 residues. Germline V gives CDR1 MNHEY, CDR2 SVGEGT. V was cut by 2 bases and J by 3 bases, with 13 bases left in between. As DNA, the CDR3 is TGTGCCAGCAGTTACGGACAGAACGAGGACACTGAAGCTTTCTTT. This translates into CASSYGQNEDTEAFF.

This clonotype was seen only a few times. This CDR3 is CASSEGTGSEQFF. CDR3 bases: TGTGCCAGCAGTGAAGGGACAGGGAGTGAGCAGTTCTTC. This sequence joins TRBV6-1 and TRBJ2-1; the match to TRBD1 covers 8 bases. The J segment lost 9 bases and the V segment lost 1 base, leaving 2 bases of the junction unmatched. The CDR3 is 13 amino acids. From germline, CDR1 is MNHNS and CDR2 SASEGT.

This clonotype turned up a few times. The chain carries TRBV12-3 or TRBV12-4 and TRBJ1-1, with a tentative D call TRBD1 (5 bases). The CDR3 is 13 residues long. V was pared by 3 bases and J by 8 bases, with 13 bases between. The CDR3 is CASSLTPRGEAFF. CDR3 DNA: TGTGCCAGCAGTTTGACCCCTAGGGGAGAAGCTTTCTTT.

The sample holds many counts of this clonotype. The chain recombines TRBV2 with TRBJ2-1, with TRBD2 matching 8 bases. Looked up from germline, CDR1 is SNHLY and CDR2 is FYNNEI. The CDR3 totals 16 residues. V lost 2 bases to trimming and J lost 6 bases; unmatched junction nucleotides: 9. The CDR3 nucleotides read TGTGCCAGCAGTGAATGGTTTAGCGGGGAGTCCAATGAGCAGTTCTTC. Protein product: CASSEWFSGESNEQFF.

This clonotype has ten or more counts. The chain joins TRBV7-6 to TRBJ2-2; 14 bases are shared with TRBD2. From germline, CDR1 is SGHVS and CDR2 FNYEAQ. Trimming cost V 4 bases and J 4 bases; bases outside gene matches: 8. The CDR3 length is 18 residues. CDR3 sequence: CASSSRLAGGPITGELFF. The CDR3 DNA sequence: TGTGCCAGCAGCTCTAGACTAGCGGGGGGGCCTATCACCGGGGAGCTGTTTTTT.

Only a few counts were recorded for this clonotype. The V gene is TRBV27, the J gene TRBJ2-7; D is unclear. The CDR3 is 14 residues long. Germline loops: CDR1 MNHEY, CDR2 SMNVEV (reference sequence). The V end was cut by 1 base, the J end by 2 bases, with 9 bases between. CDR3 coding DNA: TGTGCCAGCAGTTTATTGTCCAAGACCTACGAGCAGTACTTC. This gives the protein CASSLLSKTYEQYF.

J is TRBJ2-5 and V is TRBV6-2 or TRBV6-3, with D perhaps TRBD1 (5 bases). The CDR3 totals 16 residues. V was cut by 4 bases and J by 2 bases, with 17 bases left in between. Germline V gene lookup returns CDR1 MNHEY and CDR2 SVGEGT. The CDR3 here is CASSSLTGRTQETQYF. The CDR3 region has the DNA TGTGCCAGCAGTTCCCTAACAGGCCGGACGCAAGAGACCCAGTACTTC.

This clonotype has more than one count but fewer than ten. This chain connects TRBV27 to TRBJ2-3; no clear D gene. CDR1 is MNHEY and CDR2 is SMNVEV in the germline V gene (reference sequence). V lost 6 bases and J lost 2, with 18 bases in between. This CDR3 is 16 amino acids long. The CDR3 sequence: CASSRNLIGVTDTQYF. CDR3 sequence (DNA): TGTGCCAGCAGCAGAAATTTAATAGGAGTCACAGATACGCAGTATTTT.